This TCR beta chain was recovered during a study of CD8 T cells in Susac syndrome. J lost 9 bases, V lost 7 bases, and 9 bases had no gene match. The V gene's germline CDR1 is MGHDK and CDR2 SYGVNS. The CDR3 spans 14 residues. Included as multiple sclerosis controls were treatment-naive patients who had stable or active relapsing-remitting disease. The authors reverse transcribed roughly 0.5 to 1 ug RNA with random hexamers. TCRdb reprocessed the immunoSEQ multiplex PCR reads with MiXCR, giving one entry per CDR3 protein. The table includes some 130,000 distinct CDR3 sequences, more than 75% detected once.

The source of this sequence is a human donor with multiple sclerosis. The chain employs TRBV25-1 and TRBJ2-7, with 13 bases that match TRBD2. Sample: CD8+ T cells from PBMCs. The CDR3 here is CASNGGLAGSGQYF. CDR3 sequence (DNA): TGTGCCAGCAATGGGGGACTAGCGGGATCGGGGCAGTACTTC.